This TCR beta chain was retrieved from a study of T cells in Graves' hyperthyroidism and ophthalmopathy. CDR1 and CDR2 from the germline V gene are KGHSH and LQKENI. This CDR3 spans 14 amino acids. V lost 2 bases, J lost 1 base, and 9 bases lay in between. Amplified regions were TCR beta CDR3 sequences from RNA transcripts. Carried out on the TCR CDR3, a first-round RT-PCR used the HTBI primer set. MiXCR was run by TCRdb on the multiplex PCR reads, yielding one entry per CDR3 protein. The sample consists of approximately 210,000 distinct CDR3 sequences, roughly 18% of them appearing once. This clonotype appeared many times.

The chain couples TRBV18 to TRBJ2-7; D gene uncertain. Material: blood. The TCR comes from a man aged 50-60 years with Graves' hyperthyroidism. Here the CDR3 reads CASSPAAVSYEQYF. The CDR3 bases are TGTGCCAGCTCACCAGCGGCAGTATCCTACGAGCAGTACTTC.